This T cell receptor beta chain was recorded in a study of cytomegalovirus exposure and HLA in healthy donors (dated by TCRdb to 2016 to 2017). Study-level background: In an earlier analysis of some 610 of the donors, 250 to 350 Gb of sequence data and 117 million unique TCR beta sequences from about 179 million T cells were reported. About 280 gigabases of sequencing data and 80 million or so unique TCR sequences were included in an early release covering 550 to 800 HLA-typed donors. The genetic ancestry cluster associated with self-reported Caucasian donors included 70% to 85% of the approximately 400 genotyped donors. The study aimed to test whether cataloging public T cell receptors could reveal signatures of past pathogen exposure. The study profiled the T cell repertoires of 500 to 800 subjects by immunosequencing and related them to cytomegalovirus serostatus. Along with the roughly 670-subject first cohort, a separate validation cohort of about 110 different subjects was used. To predict cytomegalovirus infection status, the study brought together high-throughput TCR immunosequencing, statistical association of individual TCRs with disease status, and machine learning. A later analysis re-analyzed previously published TCR beta repertoires from about 600 donors and added high-resolution HLA genotyping to study TCR occurrence patterns. The later analysis used no new phenotypic data to find candidate immune exposures, relying instead on TCR beta sequences and their occurrence across donors. An earlier analysis of several hundred of the donors applied high-throughput TCR beta sequencing to assess whether each TCR beta V gene segment acted as functional or pseudogenic. Donor age, sex, ethnicity and CMV serostatus were compiled alongside the repertoire data. A later genetic analysis used genome-wide SNP genotypes for about 65% of the 666 donors, treating that subset as a discovery cohort. Every discovery cohort repertoire had been produced on one sequencing platform. HLA typing included class I and class II loci at four-digit resolution. The number of typed donors differed by locus: about 629-630 for A, B, C, DRB1 and DQB1; 522 for DQA1; over 600 for DPA1; and about 450 for DPB1. Because of strong linkage in the cohort, roughly five DR-DQ haplotypes were treated as single units for association and clustering. Among 398 genotyped donors of the cohort, an average of roughly 230,000 unique TCR beta nucleotide sequences was sequenced per donor, of which 15% to 20% were non-productive. Overall study outcomes, separate from this receptor: A later analysis found that most CMV-associated TCR beta chains appeared HLA-restricted, with HLA associations seemingly driven largely by CMV exposure. In a later analysis, HLA-associated TCR beta chains showed more clonal expansion and lower generation probabilities than non-associated chains that were equally common. Cytomegalovirus status was reported to be diagnosed by the classifier with high specificity and sensitivity in both the original and validation cohorts. A group of highly shared sequence variants was considered likely to be a technical artifact of the sequencing pipeline. Because HLA typing was unavailable for some donors at each locus, only the typed subset was used in association tests. In this cohort, only TCR beta chains were sequenced, and detectable features were limited by the absence of alpha or paired-chain data. While some public TCRs were present in many individuals, most TCR sequences turned up only very rarely across donors. In vitro tests confirmed that a few of the cytomegalovirus-associated TCR beta chains recognize cytomegalovirus antigens. Because the 87-base-pair reads could not distinguish some IMGT-functional V segments, including TRBV6-2 and TRBV6-3, those segments were excluded. Because counts were too low, some 17 rarely observed V segments, including chromosome 9 orphons, were excluded from the earlier analysis of around 590 of the donors. Assigning TCR associations to individual alleles was difficult when HLA alleles, especially DR and DQ, strongly co-occurred. Compared with the approximately 670-donor mean, donors in an Asian-associated ancestry cluster had fewer N-insertions in productive TCRs, according to a later genetic analysis. A further reported finding was that TCR beta sequences accurately predicted the HLA-A and HLA-B alleles for most subjects in the first cohort. In a later analysis, TCR association rates were found to vary across HLA loci, with the most associated TCRs seen for DRB1 alleles and the fewest for HLA-C alleles. Several of the top co-occurrence clusters appeared to be linked to parvovirus B19, influenza, CMV and Epstein-Barr virus, according to a later analysis. In a later genetic analysis, a missense DCLRE1C variant was associated with V-gene and J-gene trimming of TCR beta chains, and the association was replicated in an independent cohort. Correlated functional status among segregating V segments might reflect linkage disequilibrium, but an unknown experimental factor could not be ruled out. According to the authors, the approach could potentially be generalized to other disease states and immunological phenotypes. The only immune exposure information available for the cohort was CMV serostatus. A later analysis associated about 16,000 TCR beta sequences with specific HLA alleles at a false discovery rate of 0.05. Sequencing depth was assumed to be roughly uniform across donors in the presence/absence analyses, though that assumption may not hold. The study listed 164 TCR beta chains as associated with cytomegalovirus. In an earlier analysis of more than 500 of the donors, most TCR beta V segments appeared in productive rearrangements about 87% or about 30% of the time, broadly matching IMGT annotations.

The cohort was made up of 500 to 850 healthy bone marrow donors. At the time of sampling, every cohort member was nominally healthy, though immune exposures that went unrecorded were likely present. The donor was CMV seronegative and belonged to the group of 350 or so seronegative cohort members. Every donor gave a peripheral blood sample, and the peripheral blood mononuclear cells from that sample were used for TCR beta sequencing. The Qiagen DNeasy Blood Extraction Kit was used to extract genomic DNA from the blood cell samples. Preparation of the library involved the immunoSEQ multiplex PCR assay. The multiplex PCR relied on a mix of 60 forward primers for TCR Vbeta segments and 13 reverse primers for TCR Jbeta segments. A multiplex PCR assay on genomic DNA amplified the CDR3 region of rearranged TCR beta genes. On the Illumina HiSeq System, the amplified TCR beta libraries were sequenced as 87-base-pair reads. The source study handled its data this way. In a later analysis, tens of millions of unique TCR beta chains were counted across the 666 repertoires, and roughly 10 million of these chains were shared by at least two donors. Raw reads were error-corrected and collapsed into unique sequences by a nearest-neighbor algorithm in which closely related sequences were merged to remove PCR and sequencing errors. V, D and J gene segments were assigned by aligning CDR3 sequences to IMGT reference sequences. For a sequence to be retained, at least a six-nucleotide match to both a V gene segment and a J gene segment was required. Rearrangements were classified as productive when the CDR3 lacked stop codons and remained in frame with V and J, and all other rearrangements were classified as non-productive. CDR3 was defined by IMGT convention, running from the second conserved V-encoded cysteine to the conserved J-encoded phenylalanine. The earlier analysis of about 590 of the donors excluded sequences that lacked an unambiguous match to a single V gene segment. An earlier analysis of around 600 of the donors classified V segments as functional when productive rearrangements were above 56.7% and as segregating when the standard deviation between donors was above 5%. A statistical classification framework was built for diagnosing cytomegalovirus status from the catalog of TCR beta chain sequences. In a later analysis, TCR nucleotide sequences were compared against IMGT/GENE-DB human TR gene sequences so that V and J genes could be assigned. In a later analysis, CDR3 sequences and most-parsimonious VDJ recombination scenarios were assigned using the TCRdist pipeline. In a later analysis, each TCR beta chain was defined by its CDR3 amino acid sequence together with its V-gene family, and reads without a unique V-gene family were excluded. As a way to deal with suspected cross-contamination and a sequencing artifact, a later analysis dropped under 600 nucleotide sequences that were highly shared and had low generation probability. A later analysis calculated a clonal expansion index for each public chain from normalized within-repertoire ranks of inferred template counts. In a later analysis, generation probabilities were computed with a VDJ recombination model fitted to out-of-frame rearrangements, and the resulting probabilities were checked against IGoR. A later analysis scored TCR-TCR, TCR-HLA and TCR-CMV co-occurrence with hypergeometric tests, applying a repertoire-size bias correction to TCR pairs. A later analysis estimated false discovery rates by permuting HLA or CMV assignments 20 times. In a later analysis, co-occurring TCRs were grouped using DBSCAN, with TCRdist sequence similarity added in when clustering inside HLA-allele-positive subsets. For co-occurrence clustering, repertoires with fewer than 30,000 or more than 120,000 public chains were excluded, along with five repertoires with anomalous nucleotide sharing. The clones in this table, taken by TCRdb from immuneACCESS, are in-frame only. Not every clone is retained; where verified, under half of the shortfall comes from an unresolved V gene, and the cause of the rest is unknown. That table is the source of V, J and clone size, and D and trimming were worked out from the DNA. The sample table contains about 140,000 clones; only one count was recorded for more than 65% of them. 1.5% to 2% of the sample comes from the top ten.

Measured from the cysteine to the phenylalanine, the CDR3 is 13 residues long. Only the CDR3 portion is preserved as DNA: 39 bases, with reading frame beginning at the first base. CDR1 SGHTA and CDR2 FQGTGA were looked up in the germline V gene. The trim is 8 bases for V and 2 bases for J, with a gap of 9 bases between the germline ends. As for this clone: It has no known antigen specificity. Qualities for individual bases were not recorded, and no much larger clone is one base off.

The rearrangement combines TRBV7-3 with TRBJ2-2; D gene: possibly TRBD2, on 5 matching bases. Sequencing was performed on PBMCs. The TCR sequence derives from a woman aged 30 to 39 in good health and CMV-seronegative. Here is the DNA: TGTGCCAGCCACGGGGATAACACCGGGGAGCTGTTTTTT. Translation gives CASHGDNTGELFF.